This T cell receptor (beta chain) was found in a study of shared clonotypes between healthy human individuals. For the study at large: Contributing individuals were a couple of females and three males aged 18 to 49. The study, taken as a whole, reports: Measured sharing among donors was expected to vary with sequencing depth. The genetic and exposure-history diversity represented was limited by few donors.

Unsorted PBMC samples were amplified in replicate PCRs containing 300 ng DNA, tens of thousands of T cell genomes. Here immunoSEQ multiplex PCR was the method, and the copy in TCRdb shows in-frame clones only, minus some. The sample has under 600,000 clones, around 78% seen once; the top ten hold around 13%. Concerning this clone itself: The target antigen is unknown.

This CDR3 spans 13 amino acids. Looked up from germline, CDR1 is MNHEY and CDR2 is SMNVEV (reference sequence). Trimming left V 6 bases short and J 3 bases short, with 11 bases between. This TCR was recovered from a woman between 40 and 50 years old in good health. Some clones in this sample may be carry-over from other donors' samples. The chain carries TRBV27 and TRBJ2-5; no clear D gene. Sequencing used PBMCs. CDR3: CASSLRWEETQYF. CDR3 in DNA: TGTGCCAGCAGCCTAAGGTGGGAAGAGACCCAGTACTTC.